The entry below describes one TCR beta chain. These data come from a study of blood T cell repertoires in COVID-19. CDR3 length: 14 amino acids. Germline CDR1 reads SGHRS; CDR2 reads YFSETQ. Trimming at V came to 4 bases and at J to 9 bases, leaving 11 bases not matched to a gene. The method was immunoSEQ multiplex PCR; TCRdb's version includes in-frame clones alone and lacks a portion of them. The table lists 280,000 or so clones, approximately 89% of them singletons. The TCR sequence derives from a woman aged 60-70 years with acute or convalescent COVID-19. The chain carries TRBV5-1 and TRBJ2-5; 8 bases fit TRBD1. Sequencing was performed on peripheral blood. CDR3 DNA: TGCGCCAGCAGCACCCGGACAGGGCTCGGGGCCCAGTACTTC. The encoded protein is CASSTRTGLGAQYF.